The TCR beta chain under discussion was sequenced for a study of shared clonotypes between healthy human individuals. Sequenced by immunoSEQ multiplex PCR; TCRdb stores in-frame clones only, minus some. This table has 500,000 or so clones, about 96% appearing once. Study-level results: The study generally estimated greater richness for naive than memory subsets.

Those who donated, Caucasian adults without exception, all lived in Nashville, Tennessee. On this clone: Its target is unknown.

Germline V lookup: CDR1 MDHEN, CDR2 SYDVKM. The CDR3 is made up of 15 amino acids. V lost 6 bases and J lost 6; bases outside the gene matches: 6. The chain uses TRBV28 and TRBJ2-3; TRBD2 matches 13 bases. Sequencing used naive CD4+ T cells sorted from blood. Subset specified: CD45RA+ positively selected. The TCR sequence derives from a woman between 25 and 40 years old in good health. The CDR3 here is CASSTGTSGVDTQYF. The CDR3 DNA is TGTGCCAGCAGCACCGGGACTAGCGGGGTGGATACGCAGTATTTT.